This TCR beta chain originates from a study of T cell responses to AZD1222 COVID-19 vaccine. There are 15 residues in the CDR3. In germline, CDR1 is LNHDA, CDR2 SQIVND (reference sequence). The trim removed 5 bases at V and 6 bases at J, leaving 6 bases unmatched. Clones were sequenced by immunoSEQ multiplex PCR, and TCRdb holds only the in-frame ones, with some missing. The sample includes about 110,000 clones, about 95% of them seen just once. The chain recombines TRBV19 with TRBJ2-3, with 12 bases that match TRBD2. This clonotype originated in an adult who received the AZD1222 COVID-19 vaccine. This sample comprised peripheral blood, obtained 28 days after the second AZD1222 dose. DNA for the CDR3: TGTGCCAGTAGTTTGACTAGCGGGAGTCCTGATACGCAGTATTTT. Protein sequence: CASSLTSGSPDTQYF.